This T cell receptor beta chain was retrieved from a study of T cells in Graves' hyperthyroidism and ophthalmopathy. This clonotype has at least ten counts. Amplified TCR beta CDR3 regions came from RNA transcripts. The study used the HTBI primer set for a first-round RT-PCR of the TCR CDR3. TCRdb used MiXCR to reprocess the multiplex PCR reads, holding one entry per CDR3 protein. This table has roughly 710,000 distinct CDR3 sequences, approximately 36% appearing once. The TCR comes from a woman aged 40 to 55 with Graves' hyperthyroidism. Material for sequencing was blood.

CDR3 amino acids: CATNTQHQPQHF. CDR3 nucleotides: TGTGCCACCAACACACAGCATCAGCCCCAGCATTTT. The J gene is TRBJ1-5, the V gene TRBV24-1; D is ambiguous. Trimming cost V 8 bases and J 5 bases, with 9 bases left between them. Germline CDR1 reads KGHDR; CDR2 reads SFDVKD. This CDR3 region has 12 residues.